Included here is one T cell receptor beta chain sequence, with context. Its binding antigen is unknown. No much larger clone is present one base from it, and per-base qualities are unavailable. This sample was taken from a study of glioma-infiltrating T cells (dated by TCRdb to 2016 to 2017). Study-level background: Low-grade gliomas were represented by WHO grade II oligodendrogliomas or astrocytomas, and glioblastomas were represented by WHO grade IV tumors that were sampled at initial rather than recurrent diagnosis. Glioma patients received dexamethasone for six or fewer days before surgery. For blood libraries, the target was 4.5- to 10-fold sequencing coverage of about 990,000 peripheral T cells. TCR alpha- and beta-chain repertoires were sequenced from glioma tissue, non-neoplastic brain tissue and matched peripheral blood mononuclear cells. To measure divergence between tissue and blood T-cell populations, each tissue-infiltrating repertoire was compared with the peripheral blood repertoire of the same patient. Three low-grade glioma patients, about 8 primary glioblastoma patients and three non-glioma patients contributing non-neoplastic brain tissue were included in the paired cohort. Broad study findings and their caveats: Very few CDR3 sequences were found to be shared between tissue and blood, and this scarcity was attributed to high CDR3 diversity and limited sampling. Group comparisons were based on small numbers of patients: three non-neoplastic, three low-grade glioma and several glioblastoma patients. VJ-independent divergence between tissue and blood was below expectation in non-neoplastic patients but above expectation in all gliomas, especially low-grade gliomas. Patients with low tissue-blood divergence were marked by a signature set of shared blood CDR3 motifs, and this signature set was depleted in highly divergent patients.

V gives up 3 bases and J gives up 4 bases, and the segment between their germline ends measures 18 bases. From the cysteine through the phenylalanine, the CDR3 covers 16 amino acids. The CDR3 DNA has 48 bases and is translated from base 1. TCR alpha and beta CDR3 regions were amplified with the iRepertoire nested amplicon-rescue multiplex PCR (arm-PCR) platform from RNA. For one-step reverse transcription and amplification, roughly 100-450 ng of tissue mRNA or PBMC total RNA was used as input. After bead purification, a secondary multiplex PCR added Illumina adapters, and libraries were gel-purified between 200 and 400 bp. Libraries carried internal 6-nucleotide barcodes used for demultiplexing. Libraries were sequenced on an Illumina MiSeq with 2x220 or 2x250 nucleotide paired-end reads. Turning to the authors' computational methods: FLASH 1.2.11 was used to merge paired reads, and BWA-MEM then aligned the reads to the GRCh37 human genome before TRA and TRB reads were extracted. V and J assignment used an IMGT-derived reference of cassette sequences and CDR3 motifs that included pseudogenes. Three-frame translation of reads was performed, and productive CDR3s were defined as those with a C...FGXG motif and no stop codons. Unique combinations of V-J cassette pair and CDR3 amino acid sequence were defined as clonotypes. Hamming distance filtering was applied to reads, with thresholds set by the sequence error rate of each sample in mapped regions. TCRdb itself trimmed the public reads at Q25 with fastp, ran MiXCR and retained productive beta chains. Identical CDR3 proteins give one entry, which carries the most common genes and DNA. In this record, the V and J calls reflect TCRdb's handling and not the investigators' own analysis. For this sample the table gives about 380,000 distinct CDR3 sequences, of which approximately 42% were detected only once. The leading ten clones occupy 12% of the sample.

Surgical brain or tumor specimens were cryofrozen in liquid nitrogen immediately after resection, and peripheral blood cells were collected concurrently. Sequenced input: glioma tissue, nonneoplastic brain tissue, or PBMCs (not recorded which). The sequence derives from a human donor with low-grade glioma or glioblastoma, undergoing nonglioma brain surgery, or in good health (not recorded which). In this chain, TRBV12-3 or TRBV12-4 is recombined with TRBJ1-2, with TRBD1 as a weak D call on 5 bases. The CDR3 has the sequence CASSFGGANLAYGYTF. The DNA sequence is as follows: TGTGCCAGCAGTTTCGGAGGGGCAAACCTTGCCTATGGCTACACCTTC.